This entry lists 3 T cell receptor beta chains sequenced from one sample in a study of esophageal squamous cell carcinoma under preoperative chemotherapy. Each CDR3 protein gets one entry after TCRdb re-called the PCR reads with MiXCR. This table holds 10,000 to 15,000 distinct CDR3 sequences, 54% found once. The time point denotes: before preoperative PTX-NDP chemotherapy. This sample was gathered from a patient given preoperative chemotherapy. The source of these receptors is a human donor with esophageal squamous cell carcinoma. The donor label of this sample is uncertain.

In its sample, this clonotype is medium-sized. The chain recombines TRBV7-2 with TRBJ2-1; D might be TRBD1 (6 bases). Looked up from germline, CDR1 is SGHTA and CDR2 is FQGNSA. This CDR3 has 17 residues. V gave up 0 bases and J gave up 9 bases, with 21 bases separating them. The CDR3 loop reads CASSLARPGPQGGEQFF. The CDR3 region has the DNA TGTGCCAGCAGCTTAGCTAGGCCGGGACCCCAAGGGGGTGAGCAGTTCTTC.

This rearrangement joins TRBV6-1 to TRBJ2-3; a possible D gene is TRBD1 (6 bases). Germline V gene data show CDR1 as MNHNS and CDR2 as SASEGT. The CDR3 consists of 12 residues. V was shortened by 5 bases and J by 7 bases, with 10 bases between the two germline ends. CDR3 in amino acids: CASSPDRYTQYF. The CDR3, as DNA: TGTGCCAGCAGTCCCGACAGGTATACGCAGTATTTT.

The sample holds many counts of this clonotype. The CDR3 sequence: CATQEGKNEQFF. For the CDR3, the DNA is TGTGCCACCCAGGAGGGGAAGAATGAGCAGTTCTTC. The J gene is TRBJ2-1, the V gene TRBV6-1, with D possibly matching TRBD2 (6 bases). V was cut by 10 bases and J by 7 bases, with 14 bases left in between. The CDR3 runs 12 residues. Germline assignment: CDR1 MNHNS and CDR2 SASEGT.